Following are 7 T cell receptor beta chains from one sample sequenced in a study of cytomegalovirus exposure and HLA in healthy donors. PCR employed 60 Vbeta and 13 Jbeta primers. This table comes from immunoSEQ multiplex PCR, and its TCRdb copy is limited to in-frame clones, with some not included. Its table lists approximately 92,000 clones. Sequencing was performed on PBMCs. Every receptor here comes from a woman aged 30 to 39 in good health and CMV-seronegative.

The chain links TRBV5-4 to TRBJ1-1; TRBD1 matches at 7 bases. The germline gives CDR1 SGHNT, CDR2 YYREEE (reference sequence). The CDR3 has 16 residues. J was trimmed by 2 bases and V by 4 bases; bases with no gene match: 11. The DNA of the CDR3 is TGTGCCAGCAGCCTAAGACAGGGCTCCCCAAACACTGAAGCTTTCTTT. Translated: CASSLRQGSPNTEAFF.

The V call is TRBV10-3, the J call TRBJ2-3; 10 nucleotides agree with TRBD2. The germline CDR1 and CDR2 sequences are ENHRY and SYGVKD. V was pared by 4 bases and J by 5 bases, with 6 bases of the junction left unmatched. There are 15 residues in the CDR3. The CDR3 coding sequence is TGTGCCATCAGTGGAGAGCGGGGGGGCCGAGATACGCAGTATTTT. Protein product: CAISGERGGRDTQYF.

CDR3 sequence reads: CASSLLGREHNEQFF. CDR3 nucleotides: TGTGCCAGCAGCTTACTCGGGAGAGAACACAATGAGCAGTTCTTC. This chain uses TRBV7-9 with TRBJ2-1, with D possibly matching TRBD2 (6 bases). Trimming took 2 bases from V and 5 from J, leaving 13 bases between them. CDR3 length equals 15 residues. In germline, CDR1 is SEHNR, CDR2 FQNEAQ (reference sequence).

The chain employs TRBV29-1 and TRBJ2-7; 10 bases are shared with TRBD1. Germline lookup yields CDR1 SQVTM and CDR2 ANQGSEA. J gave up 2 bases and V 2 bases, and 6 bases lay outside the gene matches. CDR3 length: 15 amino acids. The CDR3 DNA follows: TGCAGCGTTGAATTTAGAGGGACAGGGGCCTACGAGCAGTACTTC. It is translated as CSVEFRGTGAYEQYF.

CDR3 bases: TGTGCCAGCAGCCCAGGGGGATCACCCCTCCACTTT. This sequence encodes CASSPGGSPLHF. The chain recombines TRBV11-1 with TRBJ1-6; 7 nucleotides agree with TRBD1. There are 12 residues in the CDR3. V shed 5 bases and J 10 bases; nucleotides not matched to a gene: 2. Germline assignment: CDR1 SGHAT and CDR2 FQDESV (reference sequence).

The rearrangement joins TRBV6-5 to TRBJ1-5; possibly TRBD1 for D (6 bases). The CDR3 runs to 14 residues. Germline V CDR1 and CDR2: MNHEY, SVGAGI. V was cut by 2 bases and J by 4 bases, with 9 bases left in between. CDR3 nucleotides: TGTGCCAGCAGTTACGGCACAGGGAATCAGCCCCAGCATTTT. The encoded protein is CASSYGTGNQPQHF.

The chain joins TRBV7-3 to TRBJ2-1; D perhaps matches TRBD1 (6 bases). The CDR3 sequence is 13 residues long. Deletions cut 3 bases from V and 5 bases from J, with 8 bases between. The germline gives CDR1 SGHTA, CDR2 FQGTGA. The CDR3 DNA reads TGTGCCAGCAGCTTTTGGGGGCACAATGAGCAGTTCTTC. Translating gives CASSFWGHNEQFF.